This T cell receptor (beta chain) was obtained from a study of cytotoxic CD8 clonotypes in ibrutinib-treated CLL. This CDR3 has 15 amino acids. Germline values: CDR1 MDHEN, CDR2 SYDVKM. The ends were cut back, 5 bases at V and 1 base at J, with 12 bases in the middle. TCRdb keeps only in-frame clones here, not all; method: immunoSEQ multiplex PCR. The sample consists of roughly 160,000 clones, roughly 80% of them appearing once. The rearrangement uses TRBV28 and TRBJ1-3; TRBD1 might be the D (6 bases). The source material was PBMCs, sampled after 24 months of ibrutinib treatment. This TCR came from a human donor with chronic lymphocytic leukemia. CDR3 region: CASSPLTGSGNTIYF. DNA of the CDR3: TGTGCCAGCAGTCCACTTACAGGGTCTGGAAACACCATATATTTT.